These 14 T cell receptor beta chains originate from one sample sequenced in a study of early T cells in non-severe SARS-CoV-2 infection. Each CDR3 protein is one row after TCRdb ran MiXCR on the 5' RACE reads. This table has 100,000 to 150,000 distinct CDR3 sequences, 15% appearing once. Sequenced sample: whole blood. Receptors were obtained from an adult who was a healthcare worker with PCR-confirmed SARS-CoV-2 infection or an uninfected control (not recorded which).

This clonotype has a count of ten or more. J is TRBJ2-2 and V is TRBV7-9; D gene unclear. Trimming shortened V by 3 bases and J by 5 bases, and 16 bases separated the two germline ends. The CDR3 runs 16 residues. Looked up from germline, CDR1 is SEHNR and CDR2 is FQNEAQ (reference sequence). CDR3 DNA: TGTGCCAGCAGCTTTCCACTCGAGGCGGCGACCGGGGAGCTGTTTTTT. Translated, it gives CASSFPLEAATGELFF.

This clonotype was counted between two and nine times. V and J are TRBV4-1 and TRBJ2-3; D may be TRBD1 or TRBD2 (5 bases each). V lost 6 bases and J 6 bases, leaving 7 bases between the germline ends. CDR1 and CDR2 from the germline V gene are MGHRA and YSYEKL. The CDR3 runs to 11 residues. CDR3 in amino acids: CASREGDTQYF. The CDR3 coding sequence is TGCGCCAGCAGAGAGGGGGATACGCAGTATTTT.

The CDR3 DNA sequence: TGCGCCAGCAGCCAAGAACCGGGACAGGCTGATAATTCACCCCTCCACTTT. Translating it yields CASSQEPGQADNSPLHF. The chain uses TRBV4-1 and TRBJ1-6, with TRBD1 matching 8 bases. The CDR3 loop spans 17 amino acids. Germline-derived CDR1 and CDR2 are MGHRA and YSYEKL. V shed 0 bases, J shed 5 bases, and the junction held 6 bases outside the gene matches.

The chain recombines TRBV4-1 with TRBJ1-2; unclear D gene. Trimming took 3 bases from V and 4 from J, leaving 6 bases between them. This CDR3 is 12 amino acids long. Germline assignment: CDR1 MGHRA and CDR2 YSYEKL. CDR3: CASSQNGYGYTF. In nucleotides, the CDR3 is TGCGCCAGCAGCCAGAATGGCTATGGCTACACCTTC.

The table lists this clonotype with a count of one. At one end the junction does not follow the germline gene, possibly because of a read error. The chain employs TRBV5-1 and TRBJ1-1; the D is unclear. CDR1 SGHRS and CDR2 YFSETQ come from the germline V gene. CDR3 size: 16 residues. CDR3 sequence reads: CANSPGHGLMNTEAFF. In DNA, the CDR3 is TGCGCCAACAGCCCGGGCCATGGGCTTATGAACACTGAAGCTTTCTTT.

The chain carries TRBV7-8 and TRBJ2-7; 7 bases are shared with TRBD1. J was trimmed by 2 bases and V by 2 bases; bases with no gene match: 3. The CDR3 runs 14 residues. Germline V gene sequence: CDR1 SGHVS, CDR2 FQNEAQ. The CDR3 bases are TGTGCCAGCAGCTTATCAGGGGGAACCTACGAGCAGTACTTC. Residues: CASSLSGGTYEQYF.

This clonotype was counted only a few times. The chain employs TRBV2 and TRBJ2-3, with D possibly TRBD2 on 5 matching bases. Germline V CDR1 and CDR2: SNHLY, FYNNEI. CDR3 length: 16 residues. V was shortened by 1 base and J by 2 bases, with 13 bases between the two germline ends. The CDR3 spells CASSEGLALTTDTQYF. In DNA, the CDR3 is TGTGCCAGCAGTGAAGGGCTAGCTCTCACCACAGATACGCAGTATTTT. Filled out from reference TRBV2 and TRBJ2-3, the complete variable domain reads EPEVTQTPSHQVTQMGQEVILRCVPISNHLYFYWYRQILGQKVEFLVSFYNNEISEKSEIFDDQFSVERPDGSNFTLKIRSTKLEDSAMYFCASSEGLALTTDTQYFGPGTRLTVL.

Ten or more counts support this clonotype. The chain combines TRBV7-6 with TRBJ1-2; TRBD1 matches 10 bases. V gave up 1 base and J gave up 6 bases; unmatched junction bases: 2. Germline loops: CDR1 SGHVS, CDR2 FNYEAQ. The CDR3 is made up of 14 amino acids. The CDR3, as DNA: TGTGCCAGCAGCTTAGGTGGGACAGGGGATGGCTACACCTTC. Protein sequence: CASSLGGTGDGYTF.

The chain recombines TRBV12-5 with TRBJ2-3; D uncertain. Germline CDR1 LGHNT, CDR2 FRNRAP. Trimming left V 1 base short and J 4 bases short, with 6 bases between. The CDR3 is 13 amino acids. CDR3 DNA: TGTGCTAGTGGTTTGGCCGAACCAGATACGCAGTATTTT. It translates to CASGLAEPDTQYF.

This clonotype was counted many times. The J gene is TRBJ2-2, the V gene TRBV3-1; D remains unclear. With 4 bases removed from V and 7 bases from J, the gap between germline ends came to 10 bases. This CDR3 region has 13 residues. CDR1 and CDR2 (germline): LGHDT, YNNKEL (reference sequence). The CDR3 here is CASSPRAIGELFF. CDR3 DNA sequence: TGTGCCAGCAGCCCGCGAGCGATCGGGGAGCTGTTTTTT.

The DNA for the CDR3 is TGTGCCACCAGTGACAGCGGCCCCGCGGAGACCCAGTACTTC. It specifies CATSDSGPAETQYF. The chain joins TRBV24-1 to TRBJ2-5, with a weak D call TRBD2 (5 bases). This CDR3 comprises 14 residues. The V and J ends lost 4 bases and 5 bases respectively, with 13 bases between them. The germline gives CDR1 KGHDR, CDR2 SFDVKD.

This clonotype was counted a few times. The chain carries TRBV29-1 and TRBJ2-2; possibly TRBD1 or TRBD2 for D (5 bases each). Trimming removed 4 bases from V and 7 bases from J, with 13 bases in between. This CDR3 is 13 amino acids long. Germline CDR1 reads SQVTM; CDR2 reads ANQGSEA. CDR3 region: CSVVWDRNGELFF. Written as DNA, the CDR3 is TGCAGCGTTGTATGGGACCGAAACGGGGAGCTGTTTTTT.

This clonotype came up a few times. The chain recombines TRBV5-4 with TRBJ2-1; 13 bases agree with TRBD2. This CDR3 contains 15 residues. V shed 4 bases, J shed 8 bases, and the junction held 6 bases outside the gene matches. Germline V CDR1 and CDR2: SGHNT, YYREEE (reference sequence). In DNA, the CDR3 is TGTGCCAGCAGCCAAAGGGGACTAGCGGGATATGAGCAGTTCTTC. It encodes CASSQRGLAGYEQFF.

This clonotype was seen a few times. The chain links TRBV4-1 to TRBJ1-3; D unresolved. This CDR3 has 13 amino acids. V was shortened by 7 bases and J by 3 bases, with 10 bases between the two germline ends. Per germline, CDR1 MGHRA and CDR2 YSYEKL. CDR3 bases: TGCGCCAGCACGGGTGCCGTTGGAAACACCATATATTTT. Translation gives CASTGAVGNTIYF.